This T cell receptor beta chain comes out of a study of radiotherapy plus CTLA-4 blockade in lung cancer (dated by TCRdb to the late 2010s). Background for the entire study: Among the enrolled patients, about 19% had an objective response, and 25% to 40% reached disease control.

The study at large found these results: After treatment with radiotherapy and ipilimumab, TCR clones that came from tumors expanded in the peripheral blood. Early dynamic changes in blood T cell clones, together with increased serum interferon-beta after radiation, were reported as the strongest predictors of response.

Library construction relied on the immunoSEQ multiplex PCR assay. This is the immuneACCESS table as TCRdb keeps it, with only in-frame sequences that have V and J called. A part of the clones is gone; compared with another copy, unresolved V genes explain less than half, and the rest is unexplained. This sample is represented by more than 25,000 clones; roughly 83% of them were singletons. The ten largest account for over 15% of the sample. On this clone itself: Its antigen target is currently unknown. Per-base qualities were not stored, and no clone one base away is much larger.

Focal radiation therapy combined with CTLA-4 blockade (ipilimumab) was tested in patients with chemo-refractory metastatic non-small-cell lung cancer. The TCR was taken from a human donor with non-small cell lung cancer that progressed on radiotherapy plus ipilimumab. This sample comprised peripheral blood, obtained from a patient treated with radiotherapy plus ipilimumab.

DNA sequence: TGTGCCAGCAGTCCCTCCCTGGCAGGGTGGGACTATGGCTACACCTTC. Its protein is CASSPSLAGWDYGYTF. The V gene is TRBV27 and the J gene is TRBJ1-2, with TRBD1 perhaps the D gene, on 5 matching bases. The V and J ends are trimmed by 5 bases and 3 bases, leaving 19 bases between them. Inclusive of the bounding cysteine and phenylalanine, the CDR3 is 16 residues long. Left in the record is the CDR3 DNA by itself, 48 bases read in frame from the first base. CDR1 and CDR2 are read off the germline V gene (reference sequence) as MNHEY and SMNVEV.